The present TCR beta chain was sequenced within a study of T cells after yellow fever vaccination (dated by TCRdb to the late 2010s). Background for the entire study: The SMART-Seq v4 Ultra Low Input RNA kit was used to prepare libraries from fractions with low cell numbers. To track T-cell clones before and after primary and booster YFV17D yellow fever vaccination, bulk TCR alpha and beta repertoires were sequenced longitudinally. Two healthy male donors, one aged 18 to 30 and one aged 30 to 40 years, were included in the cohort. Blood was collected at multiple timepoints before and after primary and secondary immunization, and bulk PBMC replicates and cell subsets were isolated. Summary of the overall study and its limitations: Most clones expanded after primary vaccination (almost 97% of CD4 and approximately 86% of CD8) were re-detected after the booster, suggesting that broad memory maintenance occurred. Because the study included only two donors, the extent to which the findings can be generalized is limited. The secondary T-cell response was weaker than the primary response but faster, peaking on day 5 instead of day 15. A small fraction of clonotypes appeared in both the CD4 and CD8 compartments, likely as a result of convergent recombination. Computational filtering was required because FACS-sorted repertoires could contain abundant contaminating clonotypes from the bulk population.

Regarding this clonotype: Its antigen remains undetermined. No base quality information exists; no much larger clone differs at one position.

TCR cDNA was synthesized by 5'RACE template switching, through which a universal primer site and unique molecular identifiers were introduced. Priming for cDNA synthesis came from both the TCR alpha and TCR beta constant segments. Two PCR steps were used to amplify libraries, with sample barcodes and sequencing adapters being added in the second step. Libraries were sequenced on Illumina HiSeq 2500 (2x100 bp) or NovaSeq (2x150 bp). On the study's bioinformatics: MIGEC was used to demultiplex reads and collapse the reads into UMI consensus sequences, and MiXCR was used for V(D)J alignment. Using edgeR on replicate PBMC samples, clonotypes were called vaccine-responding if FDR was below 0.01 and the log2 fold change was above 5 up to day 15. Bulk clonotypes were assigned CD4 or CD8 identity according to which sequenced CD4 or CD8 repertoire held them at higher abundance. In TCRdb, the public reads were trimmed at Q25 with fastp and aligned with MiXCR, with productive beta chains retained. Under each unique CDR3 protein, matching rows form one entry showing the most common genes and DNA. For this entry, the V and J calls and clone size follow TCRdb and not the study's own pipeline. This sample has about 230,000 distinct CDR3 sequences in its table, and 5.5% to 8.5% of those were observed once. Jointly, the top ten make up 0.8% to 1.2% of the sample.

This sample's treatment or condition label indicates: live attenuated yellow fever vaccine strain. PBMCs were isolated from peripheral blood using a standard Ficoll-Paque protocol. Dynabeads CD4 and CD8 positive selection kits were used to isolate the CD4 and CD8 T-cell fractions. RNA was extracted with TriZol from bulk PBMCs, CD4 and CD8 fractions, and dextramer-positive and dextramer-negative fractions. The CDR3 runs 15 amino acids, cysteine and phenylalanine included. Solely the CDR3 DNA is kept, with 45 bases framed from the first base. CDR1 and CDR2, per the germline V gene, are MNHNS and SASEGT. V sheds 5 bases and J sheds 5 bases, leaving 18 bases between their ends.

The sequence links TRBV6-1 to TRBJ1-1, with TRBD1 as a weak D call on 5 bases. The sequenced sample was CD4+ T cells sorted from PBMCs, obtained on the day of the yellow fever booster vaccination. The receptor was isolated from a young man who received the YFV17D yellow fever vaccine. The CDR3 is CASSLNWGGATEAFF. The nucleotides are TGTGCCAGCAGTCTCAACTGGGGGGGAGCGACTGAAGCTTTCTTT.